The 30 T cell receptor beta chains presented below share a single source sample, sequenced in a study of human T cells and chemical hapten exposure. In TCRdb, the RACE reads were re-called with MiXCR into one record per CDR3 protein. The sample lists about 380,000 distinct CDR3 sequences, around 4.8% occurring once. Regarding time point: patch test 1, 2 weeks after DPC sensitization. The sample's treatment: therapeutic diphenylcyclopropenone sensitization with weekly scalp DPC. The material was whole blood, obtained in connection with sensitization to the hapten diphenylcyclopropenone (DPC). The receptors were sampled from a woman between 45 and 65 years old with alopecia areata. Some clones in this sample may be carry-over from other donors' samples.

This clonotype was detected ten times or more. The rearrangement joins TRBV5-1 to TRBJ2-3; 8 nucleotides match TRBD1. The length of the CDR3 is 15 residues. Germline-derived CDR1 and CDR2 are SGHRS and YFSETQ. V shed 1 base, J shed 4 bases, and the junction held 5 bases outside the gene matches. The CDR3: CASSLQGQGPDTQYF. In nucleotides, the CDR3 is TGCGCCAGCAGCTTGCAAGGACAGGGACCAGATACGCAGTATTTT. The variable domain in full, completed from reference TRBV5-1 and TRBJ2-3, reads KAGVTQTPRYLIKTRGQQVTLSCSPISGHRSVSWYQQTPGQGLQFLFEYFSETQRNKGNFPGRFSGRQFSNSRSEMNVSTLELGDSALYLCASSLQGQGPDTQYFGPGTRLTVL.

In this sample, this clonotype turned up a few times. V gene TRBV24-1 combines with J gene TRBJ2-5, with 7 bases aligning to TRBD1. Germline CDR1 is KGHDR and CDR2 is SFDVKD. The CDR3 totals 15 residues. V lost 4 bases and J lost 2; bases outside the gene matches: 6. The CDR3 here is CATSDPRGPQETQYF. The CDR3 nucleotides read TGTGCCACCAGTGACCCGAGGGGGCCGCAAGAGACCCAGTACTTC.

In its sample, this clonotype was seen a few times. This chain links TRBV9 with TRBJ2-4; tentatively, D is TRBD2 (5 bases). V lost 4 bases and J 0 bases, leaving 11 bases between the germline ends. Germline V gene sequence: CDR1 SGDLS, CDR2 YYNGEE. There are 15 residues in the CDR3. CDR3 protein: CASSLEGVAKNIQYF. For the CDR3, the DNA is TGTGCCAGCAGCCTAGAGGGTGTAGCCAAAAACATTCAGTACTTC.

This clonotype has ten or more counts. This sequence joins TRBV6-5 and TRBJ2-2; a possible D gene is TRBD2 (5 bases). This CDR3 has 13 residues. V gave up 5 bases and J gave up 2 bases, with 6 bases separating them. Germline-derived CDR1 and CDR2 are MNHEY and SVGAGI. CDR3 in amino acids: CASSTGNTGELFF. The CDR3 DNA is TGTGCCAGCAGTACGGGAAACACCGGGGAGCTGTTTTTT.

This clonotype came up many times. V usage is TRBV6-1 and J usage is TRBJ1-2; tentatively, D is TRBD1 (5 bases). V was pared by 8 bases and J by 4 bases, with 11 bases between. CDR1 and CDR2 from the germline V gene are MNHNS and SASEGT. The CDR3 spans 12 residues. CDR3 in amino acids: CASADSIYGYTF. The CDR3 DNA sequence: TGTGCCAGCGCAGACAGTATCTATGGCTACACCTTC.

This clonotype appeared many times. This chain joins TRBV6-2 or TRBV6-3 and TRBJ2-6, with D unresolved. The CDR3 has 13 residues. In germline, CDR1 is MNHEY, CDR2 SVGEGT. V gave up 9 bases and J gave up 2 bases, with 8 bases separating them. The CDR3 DNA sequence: TGTGCCAGTCGGGCCGCTGGGGCCAACGTCCTGACTTTC. This encodes CASRAAGANVLTF.

The chain recombines TRBV7-9 with TRBJ2-7; D tentatively fits TRBD1 or TRBD2 (5 bases each). Germline lookup yields CDR1 SEHNR and CDR2 FQNEAQ (reference sequence). The CDR3 has 15 amino acids. Deletions cut 5 bases from V and 3 bases from J, with 17 bases between. The CDR3 DNA reads TGTGCCAGCAGCCCCGGGGACCCTGGGGTCTACGAGCAGTACTTC. This translates into CASSPGDPGVYEQYF.

The gene calls are TRBV9 and TRBJ2-1; TRBD2 aligns across 9 bases. The CDR3 loop spans 16 amino acids. Trimming at V came to 3 bases and at J to 6 bases, leaving 10 bases not matched to a gene. Germline CDR1 is SGDLS and CDR2 is YYNGEE. CDR3 in DNA: TGTGCCAGCAGCGCCCTCCCCGGGCGGGGGGGCAATGAGCAGTTCTTC. Protein: CASSALPGRGGNEQFF.

This clonotype has ten or more counts. The chain uses TRBV28 and TRBJ2-7; 9 nucleotides match TRBD1. Trimming took 6 bases from V and 6 from J; bases not matched to a gene: 9. The CDR3 is 14 amino acids. Germline CDR1 is MDHEN and CDR2 is SYDVKM. CDR3: CASSRPDRGSEQYF. In DNA, the CDR3 is TGTGCCAGCAGCCGCCCGGACAGGGGAAGCGAGCAGTACTTC.

This clonotype has more than one count but fewer than ten. This rearrangement joins TRBV27 to TRBJ1-2, with 7 bases that match TRBD1. Per germline, CDR1 MNHEY and CDR2 SMNVEV (reference sequence). The V and J ends lost 6 bases and 4 bases, in that order; junction bases with no gene match: 5. This CDR3 region has 13 residues. CDR3 sequence: CASREGAGYGYTF. CDR3 coding DNA: TGTGCCAGCAGAGAGGGGGCGGGCTATGGCTACACCTTC.

This clonotype was observed many times. The chain combines TRBV7-8 with TRBJ1-1; D is uncertain. CDR1 and CDR2 from the germline V gene are SGHVS and FQNEAQ. V was pared by 2 bases and J by 1 base, with 8 bases between. CDR3 size: 14 residues. CDR3 DNA: TGTGCCAGCAGCTTAAGGCAGAGGAACACTGAAGCTTTCTTT. It specifies CASSLRQRNTEAFF.

The gene calls are TRBV10-3 and TRBJ1-5; maybe TRBD1 (5 bases). The germline V and J ends were trimmed by 3 bases and 8 bases, with 14 bases remaining between them. The CDR3 extends over 14 amino acids. Germline CDR1 reads ENHRY; CDR2 reads SYGVKD. The CDR3 sequence: CAISERGGREPQHF. The CDR3 DNA reads TGTGCCATCAGTGAAAGAGGAGGCAGGGAGCCCCAGCATTTT.

The chain is built from TRBV29-1 and TRBJ2-7; no reliable D call. The CDR3 runs 11 residues. The V and J ends lost 7 bases and 4 bases respectively, with 11 bases between them. Germline loops: CDR1 SQVTM, CDR2 ANQGSEA. The CDR3 DNA sequence: TGCAGCGCCAGAAACGCGTACGAGCAGTACTTC. This translates into CSARNAYEQYF.

This clonotype was counted ten times or more. The chain joins TRBV12-3 or TRBV12-4 to TRBJ1-4; D perhaps matches TRBD1 (6 bases). Trimming shortened V by 7 bases and J by 7 bases, and 10 bases separated the two germline ends. The CDR3 length is 12 residues. The CDR3 sequence is CASKQGSEKLFF. The DNA of the CDR3 is TGTGCCAGCAAACAGGGAAGTGAAAAACTGTTTTTT.

This clonotype occurred many times. The chain recombines TRBV21-1 with TRBJ1-1; TRBD1, as called in the table, went unchecked against the DNA. TRBV21-1 has pseudogene status. The CDR3 has 15 residues. For the CDR3, the DNA is TGTGCCAGCTCCCGGGGGGCAGGGAGGAACACTGAAGCTTTCTTT. Encoded protein: CASSRGAGRNTEAFF.

This clonotype was seen at least ten times. This chain joins TRBV12-3 or TRBV12-4 and TRBJ2-3, with D uncertain. V dropped 10 bases and J dropped 4 bases, with 15 bases sitting between them. This CDR3 spans 13 amino acids. CDR3 coding DNA: TGTGCCACCAGCTCGTCTTCGCCAGATACGCAGTATTTT. Translating it yields CATSSSSPDTQYF.

This chain joins TRBV2 and TRBJ2-2; possibly TRBD1 for D (5 bases). V lost 8 bases, J lost 1 base, and 11 bases lay in between. This CDR3 is 14 amino acids long. CDR1 and CDR2 from the germline V gene are SNHLY and FYNNEI. In DNA, the CDR3 is TGTGCCAGCGCATACAGGAGGAACACCGGGGAGCTGTTTTTT. This encodes CASAYRRNTGELFF.

This clonotype was picked up a small number of times. The CDR3 here is CSVEFPGNTYEQYF. The CDR3 nucleotides are TGCAGCGTTGAATTCCCAGGGAATACCTACGAGCAGTACTTC. The chain recombines TRBV29-1 with TRBJ2-7; the D gene is possibly TRBD1 (5 bases). Germline V CDR1 and CDR2: SQVTM, ANQGSEA. The CDR3 contains 14 residues. Trimming pared 2 bases from V and 2 bases from J, leaving 13 bases between.

This clonotype has only a few counts. The chain links TRBV5-1 to TRBJ2-1; maybe TRBD1 (5 bases). CDR1 is SGHRS and CDR2 is YFSETQ in the germline V gene. The CDR3 loop spans 15 amino acids. With 4 bases removed from V and 0 bases from J, the gap between germline ends came to 11 bases. The CDR3 is CASSTDTGSYNEQFF. In DNA, the CDR3 is TGCGCCAGCAGCACGGACACTGGCTCCTACAATGAGCAGTTCTTC.

This clonotype was seen ten or more times. The V and J genes are TRBV6-6 and TRBJ2-7; 13 bases map to TRBD2. Unmatched junction bases numbered 7, after V lost 5 bases and J lost 0 bases. The V gene's germline CDR1 is MNHNY and CDR2 SVGAGI (reference sequence). CDR3 length: 17 amino acids. The CDR3 loop is CASSPGLAGLSSYEQYF. CDR3 in DNA: TGTGCCAGCAGTCCGGGACTAGCGGGGCTAAGCTCCTACGAGCAGTACTTC.

This clonotype was recorded many times. The rearrangement uses TRBV5-1 and TRBJ2-2; the D is unclear. The CDR3 is made up of 11 amino acids. The V gene's germline CDR1 is SGHRS and CDR2 YFSETQ. V lost 7 bases and J 5 bases, leaving 6 bases between the germline ends. The CDR3 nucleotides are TGCGCCAGCCAGATGACCGGGGAGCTGTTTTTT. As protein: CASQMTGELFF.

The V gene is TRBV5-1, the J gene TRBJ1-1; TRBD1 aligns across 7 bases. From germline, CDR1 is SGHRS and CDR2 YFSETQ. CDR3 length: 16 residues. The ends lost 0 bases at V and 0 bases at J; junction bases unmatched: 5. CDR3 sequence: CASSLGTGMMNTEAFF. DNA of the CDR3: TGCGCCAGCAGCTTGGGGACAGGAATGATGAACACTGAAGCTTTCTTT. The whole variable domain, remainder taken from reference TRBV5-1 and TRBJ1-1, is KAGVTQTPRYLIKTRGQQVTLSCSPISGHRSVSWYQQTPGQGLQFLFEYFSETQRNKGNFPGRFSGRQFSNSRSEMNVSTLELGDSALYLCASSLGTGMMNTEAFFGQGTRLTVV.

CDR3 sequence reads: CASSPGNLETQYF. CDR3 nucleotide sequence: TGTGCCAGCAGCCCCGGGAACCTAGAGACCCAGTACTTC. The chain has TRBV7-2 and TRBJ2-5; a weak D match, TRBD2 (5 bases). The V and J ends lost 5 bases and 4 bases respectively, with 11 bases between them. Germline CDR1 reads SGHTA; CDR2 reads FQGNSA. This CDR3 region has 13 residues.

In its sample, this clonotype was seen many times. This chain joins TRBV7-8 and TRBJ2-5, with 12 positions matching TRBD2. CDR1 and CDR2 (germline): SGHVS, FQNEAQ. This CDR3 is 16 amino acids long. Unmatched junction bases numbered 7, after V lost 2 bases and J lost 6 bases. CDR3 DNA sequence: TGTGCCAGCAGCTTAAGTGCTAGCGGGAGGGTAAAGACCCAGTACTTC. Translated, it gives CASSLSASGRVKTQYF.

The gene calls are TRBV3-1 and TRBJ1-1; unclear D gene. The CDR3 is made up of 16 amino acids. The germline V gene has CDR1 LGHDT and CDR2 YNNKEL (reference sequence). Trimming cost V 0 bases and J 1 base, with 12 bases left between them. The CDR3 here is CASSQDWREPNTEAFF. As DNA, the CDR3 is TGTGCCAGCAGCCAAGATTGGAGGGAACCGAACACTGAAGCTTTCTTT.

This clonotype was recorded many times. The J gene is TRBJ2-5, the V gene TRBV20-1, with unresolved D. Per the germline V gene, CDR1 is DFQATT and CDR2 is SNEGSKA (reference sequence). CDR3 length: 15 residues. V was clipped by 5 bases and J by 5 bases, with 21 bases between them. In DNA, the CDR3 is TGCAGTGCTCGCAGGACCCGATGGATAATTGAGACCCAGTACTTC. Translated, it gives CSARRTRWIIETQYF.

Only a few counts were recorded for this clonotype. V and J are TRBV2 and TRBJ1-4; 9 bases line up with TRBD1. The CDR3 length is 18 residues. CDR1 and CDR2 from the germline V gene are SNHLY and FYNNEI. The V gene end was trimmed by 10 bases and the J gene end by 8 bases; junction bases not matched to a gene: 23. CDR3 coding DNA: TGTGCCATTACAGGGGTCCCCTCTACAGGGGGCGATGGAGAAAAACTGTTTTTT. Translation: CAITGVPSTGGDGEKLFF.

This clonotype has only a few counts. The chain employs TRBV4-1 and TRBJ2-5, with D tentatively TRBD1 (5 bases). The germline V gene encodes CDR1 MGHRA and CDR2 YSYEKL. CDR3 length: 13 residues. The ends were cut back, 5 bases at V and 4 bases at J, with 11 bases in the middle. Here the CDR3 reads CASSLGVPETQYF. The CDR3 region has the DNA TGCGCCAGCAGCTTAGGGGTCCCAGAGACCCAGTACTTC.

At least ten counts were recorded for this clonotype. V is TRBV24-1 and J is TRBJ1-1; no reliable D call. The CDR3 totals 12 residues. Germline loops: CDR1 KGHDR, CDR2 SFDVKD. V was cut by 4 bases and J by 8 bases, with 10 bases left in between. The DNA of the CDR3 is TGTGCCACCAGTGACCAGACCGAGGAAGCTTTCTTT. Translating it yields CATSDQTEEAFF.

This clonotype was detected many times. This chain's CDR3 is CASSTGQANTEAFF. For the CDR3, the DNA is TGCGCCAGCAGCACAGGACAGGCGAACACTGAAGCTTTCTTT. The chain is built from TRBV5-1 and TRBJ1-1, with 7 bases lining up with TRBD1. The CDR3 length is 14 residues. Per germline, CDR1 SGHRS and CDR2 YFSETQ. Losses at the gene ends were 4 bases for V and 1 base for J; bases not matched to a gene: 4.